This TCR beta chain was captured by sequencing in a study of T cell changes during pregnancy in multiple sclerosis. Clones were sequenced by immunoSEQ multiplex PCR, and TCRdb holds only the in-frame ones, with some missing. The profile covers approximately 43,000 clones, with around 90% appearing a single time and 9% to 10% taken by the ten largest. The sample holds one count of this clone. Trimming took 2 bases from V and 1 from J, leaving 14 bases between them. CDR1 is SGHVS and CDR2 is FQNEAQ in the germline V gene. This CDR3 spans 16 amino acids. The chain uses TRBV7-8 and TRBJ2-5; D perhaps matches TRBD2 (5 bases). The input for sequencing was CD8+ T cells from peripheral blood mononuclear cells, taken in the first trimester of pregnancy. This receptor was obtained from a female donor with multiple sclerosis, enrolled in a pregnancy study. CDR3 sequence (DNA): TGTGCCAGCAGCTTAAGCGGTTTTGGTGCCCAAGAGACCCAGTACTTC. This gives the protein CASSLSGFGAQETQYF.